Following are 15 T cell receptor beta chains from one sample sequenced in a study of T cells in narcolepsy. Measured with immunoSEQ multiplex PCR; TCRdb has only the in-frame clones, and not every one. This table holds tens of thousands of clones, approximately 88% found once. Sequencing input: CD45RA- memory CD4+ T cells from PBMCs. These receptors all come from a human donor with narcolepsy.

The chain employs TRBV27 and TRBJ2-1; the D is unclear. This CDR3 spans 13 amino acids. The germline V gene has CDR1 MNHEY and CDR2 SMNVEV (reference sequence). V was cut by 6 bases and J by 2 bases, with 8 bases left in between. The CDR3, as DNA: TGTGCCAGCAGACGAGCCGCCTACAATGAGCAGTTCTTC. Its translation: CASRRAAYNEQFF.

CDR3 sequence: CASRKGPDAGELFF. The DNA for the CDR3 is TGTGCCAGCAGGAAGGGGCCAGATGCCGGGGAGCTGTTTTTT. The J gene is TRBJ2-2, the V gene TRBV7-9; D may be TRBD1 (5 bases). The V gene lost 6 bases and the J gene lost 6 bases, with 14 bases spanning the gap. Germline CDR1 SEHNR, CDR2 FQNEAQ (reference sequence). The CDR3 spans 14 residues.

The rearrangement uses TRBV5-1 and TRBJ1-5; D gene unclear. Looked up from germline, CDR1 is SGHRS and CDR2 is YFSETQ. Trimming took off 0 bases at V and 3 bases at J, with 7 bases between the two ends. The CDR3 is made up of 14 amino acids. The CDR3 bases are TGCGCCAGCAGCTTGGAGAGTTTCAATCAGCCCCAGCATTTT. It yields the protein CASSLESFNQPQHF.

The rearrangement joins TRBV5-1 to TRBJ2-3; 15 nucleotides agree with TRBD2. This CDR3 has 18 amino acids. After removal of 4 bases from V and 0 bases from J, the junction contained 6 bases not matched to a gene. CDR1 and CDR2 (germline): SGHRS, YFSETQ. The CDR3 DNA reads TGCGCCAGCAGCCCCGGACTAGCGGGGGGGCCTAGCACAGATACGCAGTATTTT. Its translation: CASSPGLAGGPSTDTQYF.

With regard to this clone: A junction boundary mismatches the germline segment, possibly from a read error. The chain recombines TRBV28 with TRBJ1-1; D gene unclear. CDR3 length equals 13 residues. Germline V lookup: CDR1 MDHEN, CDR2 SYDVKM. The chain's CDR3 is CASSLGAGGGLHF. The CDR3 DNA reads as TGTGCCAGCAGTTTAGGCGCGGGCGGTGGGCTGCACTTT.

This chain joins TRBV4-2 and TRBJ1-2; 10 positions agree with TRBD1. Looked up from germline, CDR1 is LGHNA and CDR2 is YNFKEQ. The CDR3 spans 16 residues. V shed 4 bases and J 8 bases; nucleotides not matched to a gene: 13. This chain's CDR3 is CASSPGQGVPARGYTF. The CDR3 nucleotides read TGTGCCAGCAGCCCAGGACAGGGGGTCCCCGCGAGAGGCTACACCTTC.

The J gene is TRBJ1-5, the V gene TRBV19; weak D call: TRBD1 (5 bases). The CDR3 sequence is 16 residues long. V was clipped by 6 bases and J by 0 bases, with 15 bases between them. Germline V CDR1 and CDR2: LNHDA, SQIVND (reference sequence). CDR3 sequence reads: CASRRTDSSSNQPQHF. The CDR3 DNA follows: TGTGCCAGTAGGAGAACAGACAGCTCTAGCAATCAGCCCCAGCATTTT.

This sequence joins TRBV15 and TRBJ2-7; 13 bases agree with TRBD2. V was pared by 8 bases and J by 5 bases, with 6 bases of the junction left unmatched. The CDR3 length is 14 residues. CDR1 is LNHNV, CDR2 YYDKDF, per germline (reference sequence). CDR3 coding DNA: TGTGCCACCCGTACTAGCGGGAGGGCCAACGAGCAGTACTTC. Its translation: CATRTSGRANEQYF.

Only one count was recorded for this clone. The rearrangement uses TRBV6-1 and TRBJ2-7; TRBD2 aligns across 9 bases. This CDR3 contains 14 residues. The germline V gene has CDR1 MNHNS and CDR2 SASEGT. Losses at the gene ends were 4 bases for V and 2 bases for J; bases not matched to a gene: 3. The CDR3 coding sequence is TGTGCCAGCAGTGTAGCGGGAGTAACCTACGAGCAGTACTTC. Translation gives CASSVAGVTYEQYF.

The rearrangement joins TRBV9 to TRBJ2-3; 7 bases match TRBD2. V trimming: 1 base; J trimming: 4 bases; junction bases outside the gene matches: 6. The germline V gene has CDR1 SGDLS and CDR2 YYNGEE. This CDR3 spans 15 amino acids. CDR3 in amino acids: CASSVKGGDADTQYF. Here the CDR3 DNA reads TGTGCCAGCAGCGTAAAGGGAGGGGACGCAGATACGCAGTATTTT.

This chain joins TRBV5-1 and TRBJ2-3; 7 bases are shared with TRBD2. The junction had 5 bases not matched to a gene; V was cut back by 4 bases and J by 3 bases. Germline assignment: CDR1 SGHRS and CDR2 YFSETQ. The CDR3 has 14 amino acids. CDR3 DNA sequence: TGCGCCAGCAGCCTCGGGACTATAACAGATACGCAGTATTTT. It yields the protein CASSLGTITDTQYF.

V gene TRBV30 combines with J gene TRBJ2-2; D is uncertain. V dropped 0 bases and J dropped 5 bases, with 7 bases sitting between them. The CDR3 runs 13 residues. Germline values: CDR1 GTSNPN, CDR2 SVGIG (reference sequence). This CDR3 reads CAWSVLGTGELFF. The CDR3 bases are TGTGCCTGGAGTGTTTTGGGGACCGGGGAGCTGTTTTTT.

V and J are TRBV9 and TRBJ1-2; a possible D gene is TRBD1 (5 bases). CDR3 length: 16 residues. Germline V gene data show CDR1 as SGDLS and CDR2 as YYNGEE. Trimming stripped 0 bases from V and 2 bases from J, with 14 bases between. CDR3 protein: CASSVAWQGLNYGYTF. The CDR3 nucleotides are TGTGCCAGCAGCGTAGCTTGGCAGGGCCTAAACTATGGCTACACCTTC. The whole variable domain, remainder taken from reference TRBV9 and TRBJ1-2, is DSGVTQTPKHLITATGQRVTLRCSPRSGDLSVYWYQQSLDQGLQFLIQYYNGEERAKGNILERFSAQQFPDLHSELNLSSLELGDSALYFCASSVAWQGLNYGYTFGSGTRLTVV.

The chain uses TRBV14 and TRBJ1-6, with a possible D match to TRBD1 (5 bases). The germline CDR1 and CDR2 sequences are SGHDN and FVKESK. Trimming removed 5 bases at V and 15 bases at J, with 23 bases between. This CDR3 is built from 15 residues. Here the CDR3 DNA reads TGTGCCAGCAGCGCCGGGACCCTCGGGATTGGGAACCTCCACTTT. This translates into CASSAGTLGIGNLHF. The whole variable domain, remainder taken from reference TRBV14 and TRBJ1-6, is EAGVTQFPSHSVIEKGQTVTLRCDPISGHDNLYWYRRVMGKEIKFLLHFVKESKQDESGMPNNRFLAERTGGTYSTLKVQPAELEDSGVYFCASSAGTLGIGNLHFGNGTRLTVT.

The rearrangement links TRBV27 to TRBJ2-1, with a weak D call TRBD2 (5 bases). The germline V gene encodes CDR1 MNHEY and CDR2 SMNVEV (reference sequence). This CDR3 has 13 residues. Trimming stripped 6 bases from V and 8 bases from J, with 14 bases between. The CDR3 coding sequence is TGTGCCAGCAGCCCAACTAGGGTGCATGAGCAGTTCTTC. Translating gives CASSPTRVHEQFF.